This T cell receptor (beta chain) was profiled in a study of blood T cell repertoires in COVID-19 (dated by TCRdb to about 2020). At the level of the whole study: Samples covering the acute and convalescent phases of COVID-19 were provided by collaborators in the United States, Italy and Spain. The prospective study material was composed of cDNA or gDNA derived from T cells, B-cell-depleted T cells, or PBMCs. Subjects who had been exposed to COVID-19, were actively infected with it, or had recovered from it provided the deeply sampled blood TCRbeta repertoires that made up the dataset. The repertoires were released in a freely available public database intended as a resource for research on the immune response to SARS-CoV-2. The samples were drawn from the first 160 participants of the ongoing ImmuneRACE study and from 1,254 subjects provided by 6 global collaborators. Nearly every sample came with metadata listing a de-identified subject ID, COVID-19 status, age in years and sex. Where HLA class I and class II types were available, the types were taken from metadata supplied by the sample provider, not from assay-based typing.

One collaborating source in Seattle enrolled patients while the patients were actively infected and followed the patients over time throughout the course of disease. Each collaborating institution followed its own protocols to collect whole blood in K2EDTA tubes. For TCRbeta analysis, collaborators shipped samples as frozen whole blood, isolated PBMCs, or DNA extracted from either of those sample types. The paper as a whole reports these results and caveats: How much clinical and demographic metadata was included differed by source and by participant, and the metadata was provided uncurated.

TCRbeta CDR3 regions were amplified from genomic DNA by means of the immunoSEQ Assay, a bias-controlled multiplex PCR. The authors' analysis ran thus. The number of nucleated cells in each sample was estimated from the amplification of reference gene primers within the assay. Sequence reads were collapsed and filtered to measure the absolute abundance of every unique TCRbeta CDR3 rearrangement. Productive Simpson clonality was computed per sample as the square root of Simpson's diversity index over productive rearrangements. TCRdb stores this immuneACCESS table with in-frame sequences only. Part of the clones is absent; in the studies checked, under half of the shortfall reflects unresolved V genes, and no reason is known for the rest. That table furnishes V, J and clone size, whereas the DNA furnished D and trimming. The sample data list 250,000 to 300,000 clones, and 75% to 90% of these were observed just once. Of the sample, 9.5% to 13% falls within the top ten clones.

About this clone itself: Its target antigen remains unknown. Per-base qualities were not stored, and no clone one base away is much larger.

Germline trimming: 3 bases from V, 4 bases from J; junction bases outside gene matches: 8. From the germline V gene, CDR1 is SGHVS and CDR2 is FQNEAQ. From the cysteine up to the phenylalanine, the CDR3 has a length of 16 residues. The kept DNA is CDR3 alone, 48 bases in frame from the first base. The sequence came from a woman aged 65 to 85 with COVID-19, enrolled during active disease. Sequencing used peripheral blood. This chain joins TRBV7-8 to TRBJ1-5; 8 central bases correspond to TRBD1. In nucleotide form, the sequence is TGTGCCAGCAGCTTTCTAGGACAGGGTGGGAATCAGCCCCAGCATTTT. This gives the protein CASSFLGQGGNQPQHF.